The text below deals with one T cell receptor (beta chain). The data derive from a study of blood T cell repertoires in COVID-19. Researchers sorted participants into cohorts using their self-reported clinical history. The assay was immunoSEQ multiplex PCR, and TCRdb's table has in-frame clones only and misses some. The sample has 240,000 or so clones; more than 75% are singletons. The V and J ends lost 5 bases and 6 bases respectively, with 14 bases between them. The CDR3 is 14 amino acids. Germline V gene data show CDR1 as MNHEY and CDR2 as SVGAGI. The material sequenced was PBMCs or T cells enriched from blood (not recorded which). The origin of this receptor is a woman aged 40 to 55 with acute COVID-19. V and J are TRBV6-5 and TRBJ2-1; tentative D call: TRBD1 (6 bases). In nucleotides, the CDR3 is TGTGCCAGCAGTCCCTGGACAGCCAGCAATGAGCAGTTCTTC. This codes for CASSPWTASNEQFF.